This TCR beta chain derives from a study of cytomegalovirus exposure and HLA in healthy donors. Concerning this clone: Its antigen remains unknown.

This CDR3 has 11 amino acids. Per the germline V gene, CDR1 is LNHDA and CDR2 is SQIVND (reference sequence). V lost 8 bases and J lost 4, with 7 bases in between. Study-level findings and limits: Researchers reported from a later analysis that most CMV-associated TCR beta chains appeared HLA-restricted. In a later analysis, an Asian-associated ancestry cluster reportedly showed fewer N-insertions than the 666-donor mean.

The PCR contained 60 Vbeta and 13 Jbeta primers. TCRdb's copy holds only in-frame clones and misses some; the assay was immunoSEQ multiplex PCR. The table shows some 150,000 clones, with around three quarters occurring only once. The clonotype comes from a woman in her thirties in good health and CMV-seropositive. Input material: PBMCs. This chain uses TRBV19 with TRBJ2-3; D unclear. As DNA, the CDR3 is TGTGCCAGTCGAACAGCAGATACGCAGTATTTT. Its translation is CASRTADTQYF.